A selection of T cell receptor beta chains follows, all from one sample in a study of beta chain features in type 1 diabetes. Only in-frame clones appear in the TCRdb table, and some are missing; sequencing was by immunoSEQ multiplex PCR. The data hold about 290,000 clones, with around 7.3% observed a single time. Source material: central memory CD4+ T cells from blood. These TCRs come from a woman aged 18-35 years in good health. The CDR3 runs from the conserved cysteine through the conserved F or W. D genes are given only for firm matches. A row's size may be missing; if present it is once, few, many or a size class.

D gene,J gene,V gene,clone size,CDR3 protein,CDR3 DNA
-,TRBJ1-1,TRBV4-1,few,CASSQALNGVTEAFF,TGCGCCAGCAGCCAAGCCCTAAACGGAGTCACTGAAGCTTTCTTT
TRBD1,TRBJ2-3,TRBV5-4,-,CASSNRGGTGASTDTQYF,TGTGCCAGCAGCAACAGGGGAGGGACAGGGGCGAGCACAGATACGCAGTATTTT
-,TRBJ2-4,TRBV7-9,few,CASSLVGAGKLSQYF,TGTGCCAGCAGCTTAGTCGGGGCAGGGAAATTGAGTCAGTACTTC
TRBD1,TRBJ2-1,TRBV18,few,CASSRLGTGGKVSYNEQFF,TGTGCCAGCTCCCGCCTAGGGACAGGGGGCAAGGTTTCCTACAATGAGCAGTTCTTC
-,TRBJ2-7,TRBV5-1,-,CASRTGAGDSYEQYF,TGCGCCAGCCGGACCGGGGCAGGAGACTCCTACGAGCAGTACTTC
-,TRBJ2-3,TRBV7-2,-,CASSPWSGSTDTQYF,TGTGCCAGCAGCCCATGGTCAGGTAGCACAGATACGCAGTATTTT
-,TRBJ2-6,TRBV9,-,CASGAAQSSGANVLTF,TGTGCCAGCGGGGCGGCGCAAAGCTCTGGGGCCAACGTCCTGACTTTC
-,TRBJ1-1,TRBV18,many,CASSPYMGNTEAFF,TGTGCCAGCTCGCCTTACATGGGGAACACTGAAGCTTTCTTT
TRBD1,TRBJ1-1,TRBV7-9,-,CASRERDRGHTEAFF,TGTGCCAGCAGGGAGAGGGACAGGGGGCACACTGAAGCTTTCTTT
TRBD1,TRBJ1-5,TRBV4-1,-,CASRSTGGGQPQHF,TGCGCCAGCAGATCCACAGGGGGCGGTCAGCCCCAGCATTTT
-,TRBJ1-1,TRBV11-1,few,CASSPRLWNTEAFF,TGTGCCAGCAGCCCCCGACTGTGGAACACTGAAGCTTTCTTT
-,TRBJ2-2,TRBV28,few,CASRRDRGTGELFF,TGTGCCAGCAGAAGGGACCGGGGGACCGGGGAGCTGTTTTTT
-,TRBJ2-2,TRBV6-5,many,CASKTVGYTGELFF,TGTGCCAGCAAGACAGTTGGCTACACCGGGGAGCTGTTTTTT
-,TRBJ2-3,TRBV4-2,few,CASSQERADTQYF,TGTGCCAGCAGCCAAGAAAGGGCAGATACGCAGTATTTT
-,TRBJ1-5,TRBV2,few,CASSEQGGDQPQHF,TGTGCCAGCAGCGAACAGGGTGGTGATCAGCCCCAGCATTTT
-,TRBJ2-7,TRBV27,many,CASSLSVGSHHEQYF,TGTGCCAGCAGTTTATCCGTCGGGAGCCACCACGAGCAGTACTTC
-,TRBJ1-4,TRBV2,few,CASSEIRTAATNEKLFF,TGTGCCAGCAGTGAGATCCGGACAGCTGCAACTAATGAAAAACTGTTTTTT
TRBD1,TRBJ1-1,TRBV28,few,CASKGQGRAEAFF,TGTGCCAGCAAGGGACAGGGGAGGGCTGAAGCTTTCTTT
-,TRBJ2-5,TRBV6-6,few,CASSYEGGRPGAQYF,TGTGCCAGCAGTTACGAGGGGGGACGGCCAGGGGCCCAGTACTTC
-,TRBJ2-1,TRBV7-2,few,CASSQLTVGAYNEQFF,TGTGCCAGCAGCCAGTTGACAGTAGGCGCCTACAATGAGCAGTTCTTC
TRBD1,TRBJ1-1,TRBV6-6,-,CASSPGRGRGNTEAFF,TGTGCCAGCAGTCCGGGAAGGGGGCGCGGGAACACTGAAGCTTTCTTT
TRBD1,TRBJ2-1,TRBV5-6,many,CASSRISLRTGAYNEQFF,TGTGCCAGCAGCCGCATCTCACTAAGGACAGGGGCCTACAATGAGCAGTTCTTC
-,TRBJ1-6,TRBV5-4,few,CASTPPYASPLHF,TGTGCCAGCACCCCACCCTATGCTTCACCCCTCCACTTT
-,TRBJ2-5,TRBV19,-,CASSISSASETQYF,TGTGCCAGTAGTATCAGTTCAGCTTCGGAGACCCAGTACTTC
TRBD1,TRBJ2-7,TRBV6-6,few,CASRKGQGAYEQYF,TGTGCCAGCAGAAAGGGACAGGGGGCCTACGAGCAGTACTTC
-,TRBJ1-5,TRBV7-2,many,CASSLGGQPNQPQHF,TGTGCCAGCAGCTTAGGGGGACAACCTAATCAGCCCCAGCATTTT
-,TRBJ1-2,TRBV4-3,few,CASSQDRGRGYTF,TGCGCCAGCAGCCAAGACAGGGGAAGGGGCTACACCTTC
-,TRBJ2-5,TRBV4-1,few,CASSHGTVGETQYF,TGCGCCAGCAGCCACGGGACCGTAGGGGAGACCCAGTACTTC
TRBD1,TRBJ1-5,TRBV28,few,CASSLIIQGLINQPQHF,TGTGCCAGCAGTTTAATTATACAGGGGCTTATCAATCAGCCCCAGCATTTT
TRBD1,TRBJ1-4,TRBV4-3,few,CASSRGHRGESEKLFF,TGCGCCAGCAGCCGAGGACACAGGGGGGAGAGTGAAAAACTGTTTTTT
-,TRBJ1-2,TRBV29-1,-,CSAPGGARGYTF,TGCAGCGCCCCCGGGGGGGCGAGAGGCTACACCTTC
TRBD2,TRBJ2-2,TRBV19,few,CASSPRASGTNTGELFF,TGTGCCAGTAGTCCAAGGGCTAGCGGCACGAACACCGGGGAGCTGTTTTTT
TRBD2,TRBJ2-5,TRBV6-1,few,CASEAGGPTQETQYF,TGTGCCAGCGAAGCGGGGGGACCAACCCAAGAGACCCAGTACTTC
-,TRBJ2-7,TRBV7-2,few,CASSLGEILYEQYF,TGTGCCAGCAGCTTGGGAGAGATTCTCTACGAGCAGTACTTC
-,TRBJ1-1,TRBV5-1,few,CASSLASGTPTEAFF,TGCGCCAGCAGCTTGGCCTCCGGGACGCCCACTGAAGCTTTCTTT